This T cell receptor beta chain is drawn from a study of blood T cell repertoires in COVID-19. Sequencing used immunoSEQ multiplex PCR; TCRdb keeps in-frame clones, though not all of them. The repertoire holds some 300,000 clones, with approximately 86% as singletons. The clonotype was recovered from a woman between 65 and 79 years old with COVID-19, enrolled during active disease. The material sequenced was peripheral blood.

The CDR3 region has the DNA TGTGCCAGTAGTATGCTCGGGGGGACTGATGAAAAACTGTTTTTT. As protein: CASSMLGGTDEKLFF. V is TRBV19 and J is TRBJ1-4; possible D gene TRBD1, 5 bases. CDR1 is LNHDA, CDR2 SQIVND, per germline (reference sequence). The V gene lost 3 bases and the J gene lost 6 bases, with 14 bases spanning the gap. The CDR3 length is 15 residues.